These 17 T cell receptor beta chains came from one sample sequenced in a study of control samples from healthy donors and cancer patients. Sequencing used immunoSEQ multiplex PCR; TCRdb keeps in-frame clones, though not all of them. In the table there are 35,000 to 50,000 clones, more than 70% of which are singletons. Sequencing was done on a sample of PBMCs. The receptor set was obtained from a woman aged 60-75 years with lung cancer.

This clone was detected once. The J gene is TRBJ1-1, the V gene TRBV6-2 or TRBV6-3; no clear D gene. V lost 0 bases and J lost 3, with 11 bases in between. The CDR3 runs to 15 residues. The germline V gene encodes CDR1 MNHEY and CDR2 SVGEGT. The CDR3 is CASSYSLDGDTEAFF. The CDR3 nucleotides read TGTGCCAGCAGTTACTCGCTTGACGGGGACACTGAAGCTTTCTTT.

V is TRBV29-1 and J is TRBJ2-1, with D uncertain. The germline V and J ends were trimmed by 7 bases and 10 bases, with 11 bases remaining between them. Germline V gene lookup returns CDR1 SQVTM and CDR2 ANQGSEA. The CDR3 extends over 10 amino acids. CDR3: CSATVVEQFF. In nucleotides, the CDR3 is TGCAGCGCTACGGTGGTGGAGCAGTTCTTC.

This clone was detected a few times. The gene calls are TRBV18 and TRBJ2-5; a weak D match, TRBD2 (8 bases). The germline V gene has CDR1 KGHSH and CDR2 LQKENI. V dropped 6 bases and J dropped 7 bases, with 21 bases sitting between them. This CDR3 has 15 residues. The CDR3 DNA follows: TGTGCCAGCTCGCCTACAGGGGACAGCGGGGGGACCCAGTACTTC. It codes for CASSPTGDSGGTQYF.

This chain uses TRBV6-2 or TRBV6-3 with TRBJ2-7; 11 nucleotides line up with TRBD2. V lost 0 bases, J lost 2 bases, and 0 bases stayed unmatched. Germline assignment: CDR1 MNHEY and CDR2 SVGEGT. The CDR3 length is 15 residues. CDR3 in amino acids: CASSYSGLAAYEQYF. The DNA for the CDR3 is TGTGCCAGCAGTTACTCGGGACTAGCGGCCTACGAGCAGTACTTC.

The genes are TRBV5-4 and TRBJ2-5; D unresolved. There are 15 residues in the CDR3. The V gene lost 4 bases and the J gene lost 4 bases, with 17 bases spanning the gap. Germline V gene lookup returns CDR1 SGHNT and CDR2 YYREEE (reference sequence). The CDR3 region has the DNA TGTGCCAGCAGCCTAGGTCTTGCCGAGGCAGAGACCCAGTACTTC. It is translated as CASSLGLAEAETQYF.

CDR3 DNA sequence: TGTGCCACCAGTTATATTAGGAGAGGGGGCGGTGGGGCCAACGTCCTGACTTTC. Translating gives CATSYIRRGGGGANVLTF. The rearrangement joins TRBV24-1 to TRBJ2-6, with 7 nucleotides matching TRBD1. After removal of 6 bases from V and 3 bases from J, the junction contained 13 bases not matched to a gene. The CDR3 contains 18 residues. Germline V gene data show CDR1 as KGHDR and CDR2 as SFDVKD.

CDR3 DNA: TGTGCCAGCTCTAAGCTGGGGACTAGCGGGAGTGGCACGTACAATGAGCAGTTCTTC. Its protein product is CASSKLGTSGSGTYNEQFF. The chain carries TRBV6-4 and TRBJ2-1; 14 nucleotides line up with TRBD2. Germline V gene data show CDR1 as MRHNA and CDR2 as SNTAGT. Trimming took 8 bases from V and 4 from J; bases not matched to a gene: 16. The CDR3 spans 19 residues.

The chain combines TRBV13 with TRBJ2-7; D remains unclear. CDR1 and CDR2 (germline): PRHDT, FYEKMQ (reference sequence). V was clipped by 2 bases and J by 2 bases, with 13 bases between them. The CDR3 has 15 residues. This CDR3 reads CASSLKVAVAYEQYF. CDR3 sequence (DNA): TGTGCCAGCAGCTTAAAGGTCGCGGTGGCCTACGAGCAGTACTTC.

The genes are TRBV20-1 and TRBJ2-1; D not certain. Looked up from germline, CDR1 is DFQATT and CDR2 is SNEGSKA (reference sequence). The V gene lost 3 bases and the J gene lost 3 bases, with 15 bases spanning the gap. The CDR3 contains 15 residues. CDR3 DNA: TGCAGTGCTAGTCCCCAACGGCGCCTCTACAATGAGCAGTTCTTC. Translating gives CSASPQRRLYNEQFF.

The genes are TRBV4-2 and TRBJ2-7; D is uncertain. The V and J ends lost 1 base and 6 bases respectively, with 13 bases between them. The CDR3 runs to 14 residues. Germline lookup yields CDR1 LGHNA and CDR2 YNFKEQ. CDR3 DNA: TGTGCCAGCAGCCAAGTGTCCCAGACCACCGAGCAGTACTTC. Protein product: CASSQVSQTTEQYF.

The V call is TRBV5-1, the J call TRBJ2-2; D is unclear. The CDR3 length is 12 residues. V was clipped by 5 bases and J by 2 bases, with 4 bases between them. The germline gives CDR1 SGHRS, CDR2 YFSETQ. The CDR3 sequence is CASRVNTGELFF. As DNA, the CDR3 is TGCGCCAGCAGGGTAAACACCGGGGAGCTGTTTTTT.

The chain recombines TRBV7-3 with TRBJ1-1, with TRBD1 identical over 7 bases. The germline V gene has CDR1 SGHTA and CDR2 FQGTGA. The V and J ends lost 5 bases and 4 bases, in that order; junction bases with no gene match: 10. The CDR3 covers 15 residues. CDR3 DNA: TGTGCCAGCAGCCTCCTGACAGGGTACGGCACTGAAGCTTTCTTT. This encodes CASSLLTGYGTEAFF.

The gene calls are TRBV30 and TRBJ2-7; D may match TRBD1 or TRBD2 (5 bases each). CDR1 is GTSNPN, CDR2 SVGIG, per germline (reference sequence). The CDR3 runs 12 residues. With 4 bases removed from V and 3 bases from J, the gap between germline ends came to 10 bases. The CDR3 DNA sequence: TGTGCCTGGACCGGGGACGGCTACGAGCAGTACTTC. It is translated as CAWTGDGYEQYF.

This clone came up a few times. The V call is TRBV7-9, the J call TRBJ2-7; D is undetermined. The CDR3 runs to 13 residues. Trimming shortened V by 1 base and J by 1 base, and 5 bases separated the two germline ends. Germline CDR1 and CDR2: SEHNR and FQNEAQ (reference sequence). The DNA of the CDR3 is TGTGCCAGCAGCTTAGTCCCATCCTACGAGCAGTACTTC. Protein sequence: CASSLVPSYEQYF.

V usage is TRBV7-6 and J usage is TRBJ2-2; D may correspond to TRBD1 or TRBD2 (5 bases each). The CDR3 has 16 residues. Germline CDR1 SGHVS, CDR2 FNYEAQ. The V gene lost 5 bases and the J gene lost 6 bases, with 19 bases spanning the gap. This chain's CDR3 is CASSGSGTARSGELFF. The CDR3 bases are TGTGCCAGCAGCGGATCCGGGACGGCGCGTTCCGGGGAGCTGTTTTTT.

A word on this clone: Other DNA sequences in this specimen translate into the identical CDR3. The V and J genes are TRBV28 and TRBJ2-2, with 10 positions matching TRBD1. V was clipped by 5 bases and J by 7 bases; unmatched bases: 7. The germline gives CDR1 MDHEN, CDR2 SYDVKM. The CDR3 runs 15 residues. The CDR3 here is CASSPPTGGDGELFF. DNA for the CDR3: TGTGCCAGCAGTCCCCCGACAGGGGGCGACGGGGAGCTGTTTTTT.

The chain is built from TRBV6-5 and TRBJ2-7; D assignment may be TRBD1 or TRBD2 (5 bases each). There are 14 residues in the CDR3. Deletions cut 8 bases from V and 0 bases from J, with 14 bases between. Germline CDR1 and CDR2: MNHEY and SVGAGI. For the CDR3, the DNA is TGTGCCAGCTCTTCCCATGGGGGCTCCTACGAGCAGTACTTC. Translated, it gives CASSSHGGSYEQYF.